Described below is a single TCR beta chain sequence and its context. The record originates from a study of blood T cell repertoires in COVID-19. Study context: PBMCs, B-cell-depleted T cells, or T cells were the source of the cDNA or gDNA that made up the material.

CDR3 size: 14 residues. Germline lookup yields CDR1 LNHDA and CDR2 SQIVND (reference sequence). V was clipped by 3 bases and J by 4 bases, with 9 bases between them. Only in-frame clones appear in the TCRdb table, and some are missing; sequencing was by immunoSEQ multiplex PCR. The sample holds roughly 140,000 clones; around 84% are singletons and the top ten take about 10%. This receptor was identified in a man in his fifties or sixties with active or convalescent COVID-19. The chain links TRBV19 to TRBJ1-4, with D hard to call. The material sequenced was peripheral blood. The CDR3: CASSMRKLNEKLFF. The CDR3, as DNA: TGTGCCAGTAGTATGAGGAAGCTTAATGAAAAACTGTTTTTT.